This T cell receptor beta chain was recorded in a study of blood T cells in healthy people across ages. For the study at large: Template switching picked up about one barcoded beta molecule for each two T cells.

Using a J-beta primer mix together with a sample-barcoded 5' primer, a second PCR was run for about 6 to 12 cycles. TCRdb reanalysed the 5' RACE reads using MiXCR and keeps one entry per CDR3 protein. The repertoire includes 540,000 or so distinct CDR3 sequences, under 55% of them detected once, and around 24% sits in the top ten. Healthy individuals of Caucasian origin from Russia, aged about 6 to 90, served as donors. General observations from the study: A greater number of naive CD4+ cells and higher diversity distinguished long-lived donors from aged donors.

This clonotype was counted a single time. Antigen: not known. Sequencing used blood. The receptor was derived from an elderly man in good health.

The chain's CDR3 is CSASARTSGRNEQFF. The DNA for the CDR3 is TGCAGTGCTAGTGCCCGGACTAGCGGGAGGAATGAGCAGTTCTTC. V gene TRBV20-1 combines with J gene TRBJ2-1; 14 bases are shared with TRBD2. Germline loops: CDR1 DFQATT, CDR2 SNEGSKA (reference sequence). This CDR3 contains 15 residues. J gave up 7 bases and V 3 bases, and 5 bases lay outside the gene matches.